This T cell receptor beta chain came from a study of T cells in Graves' hyperthyroidism and ophthalmopathy. This clonotype came up many times. Its matching antigen is unknown. Overall study findings and caveats: Prediction of ophthalmopathy progression came a median roughly 6.6 months pre-onset.

V was clipped by 4 bases and J by 1 base, with 4 bases between them. The CDR3 covers 11 residues. CDR1 and CDR2 from the germline V gene are DFQATT and SNEGSKA (reference sequence). What was amplified from RNA transcripts were TCR beta CDR3 regions. The TCR CDR3 first-round RT-PCR relied on the HTBI primer set. TCRdb analysed the multiplex PCR reads with MiXCR anew, one entry per CDR3 protein. The sample has roughly 510,000 distinct CDR3 sequences, approximately 48% seen once; the top ten hold around 44%. The sequencing sample was made of peripheral blood or thyroid tissue (not recorded which). The TCR comes from an adult woman with Graves' disease, either hyperthyroidism or ophthalmopathy (not recorded which). The chain links TRBV20-1 to TRBJ1-2; D uncertain. The CDR3 DNA sequence: TGCAGTGCTAAGGATAACTATGGCTACACCTTC. This translates into CSAKDNYGYTF.